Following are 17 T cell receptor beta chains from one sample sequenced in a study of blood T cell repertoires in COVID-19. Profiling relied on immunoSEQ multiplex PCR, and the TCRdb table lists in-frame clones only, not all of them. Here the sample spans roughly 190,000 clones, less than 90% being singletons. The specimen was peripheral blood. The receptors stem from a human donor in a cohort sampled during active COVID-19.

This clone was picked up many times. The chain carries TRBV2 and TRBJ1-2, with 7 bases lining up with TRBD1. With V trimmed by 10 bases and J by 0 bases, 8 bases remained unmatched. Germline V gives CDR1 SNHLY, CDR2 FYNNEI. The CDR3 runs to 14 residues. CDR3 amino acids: CATRTGVSNYGYTF. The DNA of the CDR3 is TGTGCCACACGGACAGGTGTATCTAACTATGGCTACACCTTC.

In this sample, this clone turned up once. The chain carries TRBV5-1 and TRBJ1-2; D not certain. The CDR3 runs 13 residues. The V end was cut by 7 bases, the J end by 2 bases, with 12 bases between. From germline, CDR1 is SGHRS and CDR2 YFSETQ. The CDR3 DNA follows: TGCGCCAGCGGGGAGGGAACCAACTATGGCTACACCTTC. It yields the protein CASGEGTNYGYTF.

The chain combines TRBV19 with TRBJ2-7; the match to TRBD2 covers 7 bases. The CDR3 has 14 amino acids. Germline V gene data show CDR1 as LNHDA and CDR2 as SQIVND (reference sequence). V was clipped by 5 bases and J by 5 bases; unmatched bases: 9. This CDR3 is CASSLTGRRDEQYF. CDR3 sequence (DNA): TGTGCCAGTAGTCTCACCGGGAGGAGGGACGAGCAGTACTTC.

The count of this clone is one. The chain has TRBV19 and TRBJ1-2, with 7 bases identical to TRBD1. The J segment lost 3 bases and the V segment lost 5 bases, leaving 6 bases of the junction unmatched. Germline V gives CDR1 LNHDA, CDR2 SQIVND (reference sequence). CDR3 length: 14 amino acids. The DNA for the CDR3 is TGTGCCAGTAGTTCCGGGACAGATCACTATGGCTACACCTTC. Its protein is CASSSGTDHYGYTF.

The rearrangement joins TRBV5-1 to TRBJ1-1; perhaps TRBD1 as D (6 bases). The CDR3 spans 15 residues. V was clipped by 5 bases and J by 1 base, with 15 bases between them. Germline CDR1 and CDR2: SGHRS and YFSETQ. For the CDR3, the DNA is TGCGCCAGCAGACCTACCCCGGGACAGAACACTGAAGCTTTCTTT. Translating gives CASRPTPGQNTEAFF.

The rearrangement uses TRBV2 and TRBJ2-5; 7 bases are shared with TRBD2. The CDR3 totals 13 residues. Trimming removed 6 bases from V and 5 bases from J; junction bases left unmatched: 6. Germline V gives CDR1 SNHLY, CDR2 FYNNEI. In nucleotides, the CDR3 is TGTGCCAGCAGGCGGGAGTCCGCCGAGACCCAGTACTTC. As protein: CASRRESAETQYF. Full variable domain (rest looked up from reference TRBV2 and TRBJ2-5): EPEVTQTPSHQVTQMGQEVILRCVPISNHLYFYWYRQILGQKVEFLVSFYNNEISEKSEIFDDQFSVERPDGSNFTLKIRSTKLEDSAMYFCASRRESAETQYFGPGTRLLVL.

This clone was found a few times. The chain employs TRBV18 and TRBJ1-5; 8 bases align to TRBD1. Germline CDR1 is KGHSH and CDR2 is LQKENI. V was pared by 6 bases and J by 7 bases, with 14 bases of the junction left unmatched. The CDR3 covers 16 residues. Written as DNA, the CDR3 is TGTGCCAGCTCGTTTGAGGCGGACAGGGCGTGGCAGCCCCAGCATTTT. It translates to CASSFEADRAWQPQHF.

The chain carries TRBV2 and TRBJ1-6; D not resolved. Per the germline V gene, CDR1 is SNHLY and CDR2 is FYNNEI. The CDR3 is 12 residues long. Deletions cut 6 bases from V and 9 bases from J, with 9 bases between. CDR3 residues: CASRRETSPLHF. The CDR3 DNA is TGTGCCAGCAGACGGGAAACTTCACCCCTCCACTTT.

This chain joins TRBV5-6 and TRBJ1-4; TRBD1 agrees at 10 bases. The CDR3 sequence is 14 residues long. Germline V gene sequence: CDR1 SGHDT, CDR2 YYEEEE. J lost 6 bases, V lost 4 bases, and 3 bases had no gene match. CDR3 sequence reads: CASSGTGADEKLFF. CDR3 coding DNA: TGTGCCAGCAGCGGGACAGGGGCAGATGAAAAACTGTTTTTT.

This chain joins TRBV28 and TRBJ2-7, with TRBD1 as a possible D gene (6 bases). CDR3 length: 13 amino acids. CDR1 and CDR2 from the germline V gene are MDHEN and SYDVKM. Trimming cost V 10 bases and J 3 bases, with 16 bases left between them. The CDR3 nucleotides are TGTGCCATCACCCGGACAGCTTACTACGAGCAGTACTTC. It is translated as CAITRTAYYEQYF.

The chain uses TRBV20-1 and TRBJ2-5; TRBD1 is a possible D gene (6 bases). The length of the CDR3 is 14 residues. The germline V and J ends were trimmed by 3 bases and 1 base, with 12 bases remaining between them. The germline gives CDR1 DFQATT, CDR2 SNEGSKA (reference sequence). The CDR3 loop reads CSASQQGFQETQYF. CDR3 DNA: TGCAGTGCTAGTCAACAGGGTTTCCAAGAGACCCAGTACTTC.

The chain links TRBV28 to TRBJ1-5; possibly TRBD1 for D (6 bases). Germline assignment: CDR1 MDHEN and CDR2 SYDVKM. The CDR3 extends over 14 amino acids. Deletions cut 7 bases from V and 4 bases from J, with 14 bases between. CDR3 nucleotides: TGTGCCAGCAATGTCAGGGGCGGGAATCAGCCCCAGCATTTT. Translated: CASNVRGGNQPQHF.

The CDR3 nucleotides are TGTGCCAGTACATCGACCGCCGGAGGGGAAAAACTGTTTTTT. Its translation: CASTSTAGGEKLFF. The V and J genes are TRBV19 and TRBJ1-4; D not resolved. The germline gives CDR1 LNHDA, CDR2 SQIVND (reference sequence). V dropped 7 bases and J dropped 8 bases, with 17 bases sitting between them. The CDR3 loop spans 14 amino acids.

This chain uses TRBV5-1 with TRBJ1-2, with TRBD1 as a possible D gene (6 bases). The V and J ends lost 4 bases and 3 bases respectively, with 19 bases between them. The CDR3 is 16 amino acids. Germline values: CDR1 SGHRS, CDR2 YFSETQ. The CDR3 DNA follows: TGCGCCAGCAGCACCACAGGGAGCCTAGTCCACTATGGCTACACCTTC. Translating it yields CASSTTGSLVHYGYTF. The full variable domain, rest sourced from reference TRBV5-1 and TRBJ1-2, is KAGVTQTPRYLIKTRGQQVTLSCSPISGHRSVSWYQQTPGQGLQFLFEYFSETQRNKGNFPGRFSGRQFSNSRSEMNVSTLELGDSALYLCASSTTGSLVHYGYTFGSGTRLTVV.

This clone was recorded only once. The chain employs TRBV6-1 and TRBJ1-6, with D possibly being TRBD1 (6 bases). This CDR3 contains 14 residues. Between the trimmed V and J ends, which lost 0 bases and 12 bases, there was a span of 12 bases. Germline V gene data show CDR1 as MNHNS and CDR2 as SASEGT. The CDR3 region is CASSEAMIQGPLHF. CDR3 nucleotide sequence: TGTGCCAGCAGTGAAGCGATGATACAGGGACCCCTCCACTTT.

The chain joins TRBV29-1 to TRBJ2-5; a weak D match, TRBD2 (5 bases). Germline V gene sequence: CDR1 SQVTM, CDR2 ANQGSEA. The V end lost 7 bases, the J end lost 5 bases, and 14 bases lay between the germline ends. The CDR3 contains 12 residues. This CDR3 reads CSAEAGVETQYF. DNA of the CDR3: TGCAGCGCCGAGGCGGGCGTGGAGACCCAGTACTTC. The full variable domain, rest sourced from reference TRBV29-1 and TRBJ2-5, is SAVISQKPSRDICQRGTSLTIQCQVDSQVTMMFWYRQQPGQSLTLIATANQGSEATYESGFVIDKFPISRPNLTFSTLTVSNMSPEDSSIYLCSAEAGVETQYFGPGTRLLVL.

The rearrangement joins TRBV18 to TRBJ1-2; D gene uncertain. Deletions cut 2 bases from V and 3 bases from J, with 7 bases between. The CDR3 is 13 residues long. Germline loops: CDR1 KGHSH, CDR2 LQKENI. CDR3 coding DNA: TGTGCCAGCTCACCAGTAGGAGACTATGGCTACACCTTC. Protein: CASSPVGDYGYTF.